The present TCR beta chain was sequenced within a study of technical replicates of blood from a handful of donors. The trim removed 3 bases at V and 6 bases at J, leaving 1 base unmatched. The germline CDR1 and CDR2 sequences are SEHNR and FQNEAQ (reference sequence). This CDR3 has 13 amino acids. Libraries were prepared by immunoSEQ multiplex PCR; TCRdb keeps only in-frame clonotypes and omits some of them. This table has tens of thousands of clones, around 94% appearing once. The chain is built from TRBV7-9 and TRBJ2-2; 7 bases are a match to TRBD2. The sample comprised T cells isolated from PBMCs. This TCR derives from a human donor in good health. The CDR3 spells CASSLRESGELFF. CDR3 in DNA: TGTGCCAGCAGCTTGCGGGAGTCCGGGGAGCTGTTTTTT.